This TCR beta chain was sequenced during a study of CD8 T cells in Susac syndrome. Germline values: CDR1 SGHDT, CDR2 YYEEEE. CDR3 length equals 16 residues. V shed 7 bases and J 4 bases; nucleotides not matched to a gene: 13. Random hexamers were used to reverse transcribe an amount of about 0.45 to 1 ug RNA. TCRdb re-analysed the immunoSEQ multiplex PCR reads in MiXCR, keeping a single row per CDR3 protein. The sample yields roughly 200,000 distinct CDR3 sequences, under 95% seen once. The chain has TRBV5-6 and TRBJ2-1; TRBD2 matches at 8 bases. Sequenced sample: CD4+ T cells from PBMCs. The sequence came from a human donor with Susac syndrome. In DNA, the CDR3 is TGTGCCAGCTCGGGTCGGGGGGGCGGTCGGTACAATGAGCAGTTCTTC. As protein: CASSGRGGGRYNEQFF.